These 11 T cell receptor beta chains originate from one sample sequenced in a study of T cell responses to AZD1222 COVID-19 vaccine. Some clones are missing from TCRdb's copy, which holds only in-frame ones; the method was immunoSEQ multiplex PCR. The data contain about 50,000 clones, approximately 80% of them seen just once; the ten biggest clones take up 4.5% to 5%. Sequences were derived from peripheral blood, sampled 28 days after the second AZD1222 dose. These receptors all come from an adult who received the AZD1222 COVID-19 vaccine.

The chain is built from TRBV28 and TRBJ1-6; the D gene is possibly TRBD1 (6 bases). V lost 5 bases and J lost 10, with 18 bases in between. The CDR3 contains 15 residues. Germline V lookup: CDR1 MDHEN, CDR2 SYDVKM. CDR3 sequence reads: CASSETTGPNSPLHF. The DNA of the CDR3 is TGTGCCAGCAGTGAAACTACAGGGCCCAACTCACCCCTCCACTTT.

This clone was seen only a few times. The chain uses TRBV7-2 and TRBJ1-1; TRBD1 matches at 7 bases. The germline gives CDR1 SGHTA, CDR2 FQGNSA. The V segment lost 3 bases and the J segment 6 bases; nucleotides outside the gene matches: 4. This CDR3 is built from 13 residues. CDR3 nucleotides: TGTGCCAGCAGCTTTAAACAGGGGTCTGAAGCTTTCTTT. The encoded protein is CASSFKQGSEAFF.

The V call is TRBV7-2, the J call TRBJ2-7; D gene ambiguous. Trimming cost V 1 base and J 6 bases, with 13 bases left between them. Germline V gives CDR1 SGHTA, CDR2 FQGNSA. There are 14 residues in the CDR3. Here the CDR3 reads CASSLGKTPPEQYF. In nucleotides, the CDR3 is TGTGCCAGCAGCTTAGGAAAGACGCCCCCCGAGCAGTACTTC.

CDR3 sequence reads: CAIRAGTGGGYTF. In DNA, the CDR3 is TGTGCCATCAGGGCCGGGACAGGGGGCGGCTACACCTTC. The chain uses TRBV10-3 and TRBJ1-2, with 12 bases identical to TRBD1. The CDR3 has 13 amino acids. V lost 6 bases to trimming and J lost 8 bases; unmatched junction nucleotides: 4. Germline CDR1 ENHRY, CDR2 SYGVKD.

The chain couples TRBV6-5 to TRBJ1-4, with 8 bases fitting TRBD1. The CDR3 covers 14 residues. Germline V lookup: CDR1 MNHEY, CDR2 SVGAGI. V trimming: 6 bases; J trimming: 8 bases; junction bases outside the gene matches: 8. The DNA of the CDR3 is TGTGCCAGCAGCCGAGACAGGGGAGAAGAAAAACTGTTTTTT. Translating gives CASSRDRGEEKLFF.

The V gene is TRBV6-1, the J gene TRBJ2-1, with 8 bases lining up with TRBD1. Trimming removed 2 bases from V and 6 bases from J; junction bases left unmatched: 3. Per the germline V gene, CDR1 is MNHNS and CDR2 is SASEGT. The CDR3 has 14 amino acids. This CDR3 reads CASSEQGAFNEQFF. The CDR3 DNA reads as TGTGCCAGCAGTGAACAGGGGGCATTCAATGAGCAGTTCTTC.

The V and J genes are TRBV28 and TRBJ1-1, with 7 bases that match TRBD1. CDR3 length equals 13 residues. CDR1 is MDHEN and CDR2 is SYDVKM in the germline V gene. Trimming cost V 4 bases and J 4 bases; bases outside gene matches: 3. In DNA form, the CDR3 reads TGTGCCAGCAGTTCGACAGGGCCCACTGAAGCTTTCTTT. Protein: CASSSTGPTEAFF.

This chain links TRBV5-5 with TRBJ1-1; D unclear. The CDR3 length is 14 residues. The V end lost 4 bases, the J end lost 4 bases, and 14 bases lay between the germline ends. Looked up from germline, CDR1 is SGHKS and CDR2 is YYEKEE (reference sequence). The DNA for the CDR3 is TGTGCCAGCAGCGGAGGACCGTTCTTCACTGAAGCTTTCTTT. Encoded protein: CASSGGPFFTEAFF.

V usage is TRBV3-1 (or the pseudogene TRBV3-2) and J usage is TRBJ1-4; TRBD1 is a possible D gene (5 bases). CDR3 length equals 16 residues. Trimming stripped 4 bases from V and 3 bases from J, with 15 bases between. The germline CDR1 and CDR2 sequences are LGHDT and YNNKEL (reference sequence). CDR3 in DNA: TGTGCCAGCAGCCCCCAACGGGGGGGGGCTAATGAAAAACTGTTTTTT. Translation gives CASSPQRGGANEKLFF.

The chain recombines TRBV11-2 with TRBJ2-7; no clear D. Germline CDR1 reads SGHAT; CDR2 reads FQNNGV. The CDR3 has 15 residues. V lost 1 base and J lost 4, with 14 bases in between. The DNA for the CDR3 is TGTGCCAGCAGCTTAGTTGGGCTAGGTATTTACGAGCAGTACTTC. It yields the protein CASSLVGLGIYEQYF.

There are a few counts of this clone. The chain joins TRBV6-5 to TRBJ1-2; 7 bases are shared with TRBD1. Trimming removed 7 bases from V and 3 bases from J; junction bases left unmatched: 5. This CDR3 comprises 13 residues. Germline values: CDR1 MNHEY, CDR2 SVGAGI. CDR3 region: CASTLGQHYGYTF. CDR3 bases: TGTGCCAGCACCCTGGGACAGCACTATGGCTACACCTTC.